This TCR beta chain was retrieved from a study of T cell responses to AZD1222 COVID-19 vaccine. Looked up from germline, CDR1 is MNHNY and CDR2 is SVGAGI (reference sequence). The CDR3 contains 14 residues. The trim removed 7 bases at V and 6 bases at J, leaving 9 bases unmatched. Assay: immunoSEQ multiplex PCR; the TCRdb copy retains only in-frame clones and omits some. The data contain around 150,000 clones, 92% of them seen just once; the ten biggest clones take up 1.3%. This clone was picked up one time. This specimen consisted of peripheral blood, obtained 28 days after the second AZD1222 dose. The chain employs TRBV6-6 and TRBJ1-5; TRBD1 matches 7 bases. This clonotype was sampled from an adult who received the AZD1222 COVID-19 vaccine. CDR3 sequence: CASTGSRGVQPQHF. DNA of the CDR3: TGTGCCAGCACGGGTAGCAGGGGGGTTCAGCCCCAGCATTTT.